Presented here are 21 T cell receptor beta chains from one specimen sequenced in a study of blood T cell repertoires in COVID-19. Sequencing was performed with immunoSEQ multiplex PCR; in TCRdb, only in-frame clones are kept and a portion is missing. This table has about 69,000 clones, approximately 84% appearing once. Sequenced sample: peripheral blood. These receptors originate from a man between 40 and 49 years old with COVID-19, enrolled during active disease.

The chain has TRBV19 and TRBJ2-1; 7 bases agree with TRBD1. The V and J ends lost 6 bases and 1 base, in that order; junction bases with no gene match: 9. The CDR3 has 16 residues. Per germline, CDR1 LNHDA and CDR2 SQIVND (reference sequence). This CDR3 reads CASSTRQGGSYNEQFF. CDR3 DNA: TGTGCCAGTAGCACTCGACAGGGTGGGTCCTACAATGAGCAGTTCTTC.

The chain couples TRBV18 to TRBJ1-1; D unclear. The V and J ends lost 6 bases and 3 bases respectively, with 14 bases between them. The CDR3 has 14 amino acids. Germline V gene lookup returns CDR1 KGHSH and CDR2 LQKENI. The CDR3 sequence: CASSRATEDTEAFF. The DNA for the CDR3 is TGTGCCAGCTCCCGCGCCACGGAGGACACTGAAGCTTTCTTT.

The chain joins TRBV9 to TRBJ2-5, with TRBD2 identical over 7 bases. Germline V CDR1 and CDR2: SGDLS, YYNGEE. The V segment lost 4 bases and the J segment 5 bases; nucleotides outside the gene matches: 8. The CDR3 covers 14 residues. In DNA form, the CDR3 reads TGTGCCAGCAGCCCCCGACCCGGGGGGGAGACCCAGTACTTC. It encodes CASSPRPGGETQYF.

The chain uses TRBV7-5 and TRBJ2-2; the D call in the table, TRBD2, was not verified against the DNA. TRBV7-5 is a known pseudogene. This CDR3 is 16 amino acids long. The CDR3 spells CVRSLVGIAGTGELFF. The CDR3 nucleotides read TGTGTCAGAAGCTTAGTAGGGATAGCGGGGACCGGGGAGCTGTTTTTT.

This clone was seen only once. This chain links TRBV5-4 with TRBJ2-1, with D possibly being TRBD2 (6 bases). CDR3 length: 12 residues. In germline, CDR1 is SGHNT, CDR2 YYREEE (reference sequence). Trimming took off 4 bases at V and 7 bases at J, with 9 bases between the two ends. CDR3 sequence reads: CASSPGVNEQFF. The CDR3 region has the DNA TGTGCCAGCAGCCCGGGGGTTAATGAGCAGTTCTTC.

This clone was seen a handful of times. The V call is TRBV2, the J call TRBJ1-1, with D possibly matching TRBD1 (5 bases). The CDR3 has 13 residues. V lost 5 bases and J lost 7, with 14 bases in between. Germline V gene sequence: CDR1 SNHLY, CDR2 FYNNEI. The CDR3 DNA is TGTGCCAGCAGTATACAGGCTGAAGGTGAAGCTTTCTTT. It yields the protein CASSIQAEGEAFF.

A single count supports this clone. This sequence joins TRBV30 and TRBJ1-6; no clear D gene. The CDR3 sequence is 11 residues long. The V gene lost 3 bases and the J gene lost 14 bases, with 11 bases spanning the gap. The germline CDR1 and CDR2 sequences are GTSNPN and SVGIG (reference sequence). CDR3 residues: CAWSPGIALHF. The CDR3 DNA follows: TGTGCCTGGAGCCCTGGTATAGCCCTCCACTTT.

The rearrangement uses TRBV19 and TRBJ2-2, with TRBD1 as a possible D gene (6 bases). Germline V CDR1 and CDR2: LNHDA, SQIVND (reference sequence). The CDR3 spans 15 residues. With 5 bases removed from V and 0 bases from J, the gap between germline ends came to 10 bases. CDR3 region: CASSPRTANTGELFF. DNA for the CDR3: TGTGCCAGTAGTCCGAGGACAGCGAACACCGGGGAGCTGTTTTTT.

The gene calls are TRBV4-2 and TRBJ2-5; no firm D call. V was cut by 5 bases and J by 2 bases, with 9 bases left in between. This CDR3 is built from 13 residues. Germline V gene lookup returns CDR1 LGHNA and CDR2 YNFKEQ. CDR3 region: CASSEPYQETQYF. DNA for the CDR3: TGTGCCAGCAGCGAACCCTATCAAGAGACCCAGTACTTC.

The genes are TRBV21-1 and TRBJ2-5; the D call of TRBD1 is as the table states it, not checked on the DNA. TRBV21-1 is recorded as a pseudogene. The CDR3 extends over 15 amino acids. In DNA, the CDR3 is TGTGCCAGCAGCAAAGCAGTGGGGACAGAAGAGACCCAGTACTTC. It specifies CASSKAVGTEETQYF.

This clone was counted once. The chain couples TRBV3-1 (or the pseudogene TRBV3-2) to TRBJ1-5, with D perhaps matching TRBD1 (5 bases). Trimming pared 0 bases from V and 1 base from J, leaving 7 bases between. The CDR3 consists of 15 residues. Germline loops: CDR1 LGHDT, CDR2 YNNKEL (reference sequence). Here the CDR3 reads CASSQDRGSNQPQHF. CDR3 nucleotide sequence: TGTGCCAGCAGCCAAGACCGGGGGAGCAATCAGCCCCAGCATTTT.

The chain combines TRBV2 with TRBJ1-6; TRBD1 matches 7 bases. The CDR3 extends over 18 amino acids. Germline trimming cut 6 bases from V and 0 bases from J; bases unmatched to any gene: 11. Germline values: CDR1 SNHLY, CDR2 FYNNEI. The CDR3 here is CASRVETGTRSYNSPLHF. The CDR3 nucleotides read TGTGCCAGCAGAGTCGAGACAGGGACACGCTCCTATAATTCACCCCTCCACTTT.

In this sample, this clone turned up once. V is TRBV11-2 and J is TRBJ1-5; 11 nucleotides match TRBD1. The germline V gene encodes CDR1 SGHAT and CDR2 FQNNGV. V was pared by 5 bases and J by 5 bases, with 8 bases of the junction left unmatched. This CDR3 has 16 amino acids. CDR3 residues: CASSRGQGGGHQPQHF. CDR3 nucleotide sequence: TGTGCCAGCAGCCGGGGACAGGGGGGCGGCCATCAGCCCCAGCATTTT.

The sample holds a few counts of this clone. This chain links TRBV3-1 (or the pseudogene TRBV3-2) with TRBJ2-3, with TRBD2 matching 7 bases. The V and J ends lost 4 bases and 5 bases, in that order; junction bases with no gene match: 12. From germline, CDR1 is LGHDT and CDR2 YNNKEL (reference sequence). CDR3 length: 16 residues. As DNA, the CDR3 is TGTGCCAGCAGCCGATTCCAGCGGGGAGACTTAGATACGCAGTATTTT. It codes for CASSRFQRGDLDTQYF.

This clone was seen once. The J gene is TRBJ1-6, the V gene TRBV3-1 (or the pseudogene TRBV3-2); D gene ambiguous. CDR3 length: 16 amino acids. V lost 7 bases and J 5 bases, leaving 18 bases between the germline ends. Germline CDR1 reads LGHDT; CDR2 reads YNNKEL (reference sequence). The CDR3 nucleotides are TGTGCCAGCAACCTGGGTGGGTCGGGAAATAATTCACCCCTCCACTTT. As protein: CASNLGGSGNNSPLHF.

The rearrangement joins TRBV5-4 to TRBJ1-1; TRBD1 agrees at 7 bases. The V gene end was trimmed by 2 bases and the J gene end by 0 bases; junction bases not matched to a gene: 13. Germline CDR1 reads SGHNT; CDR2 reads YYREEE (reference sequence). The CDR3 sequence is 18 residues long. CDR3 coding DNA: TGTGCCAGCAGCTTTTTTAAGGGGGCCGTTTTCATGAACACTGAAGCTTTCTTT. This encodes CASSFFKGAVFMNTEAFF.

The V call is TRBV5-1, the J call TRBJ2-7; tentative D call: TRBD1 (6 bases). V lost 0 bases, J lost 0 bases, and 7 bases lay in between. There are 14 residues in the CDR3. Germline CDR1 SGHRS, CDR2 YFSETQ. The CDR3 DNA is TGCGCCAGCAGCTTGGAAGGGGGCTCCTACGAGCAGTACTTC. It is translated as CASSLEGGSYEQYF.

This chain connects TRBV27 to TRBJ2-5, with TRBD2 identical over 12 bases. J lost 5 bases, V lost 4 bases, and 14 bases had no gene match. The germline V gene encodes CDR1 MNHEY and CDR2 SMNVEV (reference sequence). The CDR3 loop spans 18 amino acids. The CDR3 DNA is TGTGCCAGCAGTTATATCTCGGCTAGCGGGGGGGCTTTTGAGACCCAGTACTTC. Amino acids: CASSYISASGGAFETQYF.

The V call is TRBV5-1, the J call TRBJ2-5; TRBD1 matches 7 bases. V lost 1 base to trimming and J lost 1 base; unmatched junction nucleotides: 1. The CDR3 runs 14 residues. Germline V gives CDR1 SGHRS, CDR2 YFSETQ. CDR3 DNA sequence: TGCGCCAGCAGCTTGCAGGGGGTCCAAGAGACCCAGTACTTC. Its protein is CASSLQGVQETQYF.

The J gene is TRBJ2-7, the V gene TRBV5-1; TRBD2 aligns across 13 bases. V lost 3 bases and J lost 3; bases outside the gene matches: 6. CDR3 length: 16 residues. The V gene's germline CDR1 is SGHRS and CDR2 YFSETQ. CDR3 region: CASSSGLAGNYYEQYF. The CDR3 bases are TGCGCCAGCAGCTCGGGACTAGCGGGGAACTACTACGAGCAGTACTTC.

The chain has TRBV4-1 and TRBJ1-4; D not resolved. The V gene lost 2 bases and the J gene lost 7 bases, with 8 bases spanning the gap. The CDR3 consists of 13 residues. The germline V gene has CDR1 MGHRA and CDR2 YSYEKL. CDR3 nucleotide sequence: TGCGCCAGCAGCCAATTTACGAGTGAAAAACTGTTTTTT. Protein: CASSQFTSEKLFF.